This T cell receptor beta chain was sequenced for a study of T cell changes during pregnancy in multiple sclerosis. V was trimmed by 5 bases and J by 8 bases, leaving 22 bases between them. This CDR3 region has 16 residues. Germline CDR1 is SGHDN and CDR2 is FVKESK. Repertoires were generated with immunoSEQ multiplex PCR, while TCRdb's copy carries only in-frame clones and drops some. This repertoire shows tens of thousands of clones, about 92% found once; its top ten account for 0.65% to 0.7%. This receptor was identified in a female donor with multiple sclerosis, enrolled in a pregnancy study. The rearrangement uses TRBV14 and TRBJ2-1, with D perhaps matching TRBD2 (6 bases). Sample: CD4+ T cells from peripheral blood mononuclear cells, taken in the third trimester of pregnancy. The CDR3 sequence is CASSYGVGSGFYEQFF. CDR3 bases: TGTGCCAGCAGCTACGGAGTCGGGAGCGGTTTCTATGAGCAGTTCTTC.